This T cell receptor beta chain was retrieved from a study of radiation and T cells in renal cell carcinoma (dated by TCRdb to about 2020). Study-level background: A total of approximately 53 samples underwent TCR beta sequencing, made up of 26 tumors and about 27 peripheral blood samples. Across all 50 or so samples, more than 4,000,000 unique CDR3 nucleotide sequences, encoding 2.5 million to 3 million unique CDR3 amino acid sequences, were identified. General conclusions and limits of the study: Compared with control tumors, irradiated tumors had a greater number of dominant CDR3 motifs, and these motifs made up a bigger portion of the repertoire. Only small tumor regions of 0.95 to 1 g were available, so intratumoral heterogeneity was not captured. TCR clonality was higher in irradiated tumors than in controls, as the top 100 clonotypes made up an average of approximately 54% of the repertoire in irradiated tumors compared with around 40% in nephrectomy-only tumors. Because the trial had a single-armed design, the trial could not examine how radiation dose or scheduling affected the TCR repertoire.

Taken with the paper, the label for time point translates to: tumor resected at nephrectomy. Per the publication, the treatment or condition label means: treatment-naive control, cytoreductive nephrectomy. Control tumors came from treatment-naive renal cell carcinoma patients who underwent cytoreductive nephrectomy without prior radiation. Every patient's renal cell carcinoma showed clear cell pathology. The control tumors used for TCR sequencing were from 4 females and 11 to 12 males, were resected between 2011 and 2014, and had a median patient age of roughly 59 years (range roughly 35 to 90). Tumor processing involved mechanical dissociation, digestion with collagenase/hyaluronidase at 37 degrees C, handling in gentleMACS C tubes, and storage in liquid nitrogen. Genomic DNA for TCR sequencing was prepared using the QIAamp DNA Blood Mini Kit (Qiagen). The analyses included only samples that passed all quality control checks.

Following the manufacturer's recommendations, the immunoSEQ kit was used to generate TCR beta libraries from genomic DNA. Library preparation used a first multiplex PCR with proprietary primers, then a second PCR adding unique barcodes, with bead cleanups after each round. A kit-provided positive control reaction and a negative control reaction were included in every sample batch. The final libraries were assessed on an Agilent 4200 TapeStation D1000 ScreenTape, pooled by volume, and quantified by qPCR. Sequencing ran on an Illumina NextSeq500 with a MidOutput 150-cycle cartridge, using 156 Read1 and 15 Index1 cycles with kit custom primers. The pooled library was loaded at around 1.1 pM with an approximately 21% PhiX control spike-in. Processing in the source paper ran as follows. The vendor-processed data were analyzed in R, and a clonotype was defined as all T cells that share the same CDR3 nucleotide sequence. For clone abundance analyses, frequencies were normalized to the 10,000 most abundant clones per sample. Public T cell clones, averaging fewer than five per sample, were removed before analysis. Dominant motif analysis used ImmunoMap with the PAM10 matrix, gap penalty 30 and homology threshold 0.3; motifs with cumulative frequency at least 0.01 counted as dominant. In TCRdb, the immuneACCESS table is reduced to in-frame sequences with V and J assigned. These tables do not hold every clone; where another copy was compared, an unresolved V gene accounts for under half, and the others remain unexplained. The V and J calls and the clone size are those of that table, but D and trimming were determined from the DNA. The sample has 13,000 to 15,000 clones on record, roughly three fifths of them singletons. 10% to 15% of the sample rests with the top ten.

Regarding this clone: This clone's antigen is unknown. The record has no base qualities; no much larger clone is one base away.

The sequencing used tumor tissue, collected from a patient whose treatment was nephrectomy without radiotherapy. The source is a man between 50 and 59 years old with renal cell carcinoma.

The DNA sequence reads TGTGCCAGCAGCTCCGGGACTTCGATATCTTATACCGGGGAGCTGTTTTTT. This sequence encodes CASSSGTSISYTGELFF. The chain employs TRBV5-4 and TRBJ2-2; TRBD2 is possibly the D segment (6 matching bases). V loses 3 bases of germline sequence and J loses 5 bases, and the interval between the two ends is 20 bases. Including the terminal cysteine and phenylalanine, the CDR3 comprises 17 residues. Left in the record is the CDR3 DNA by itself, 51 bases read in frame from the first base. In the germline V gene (reference sequence), CDR1 corresponds to SGHNT and CDR2 to YYREEE.